Listed below are T cell receptor beta chains from one sample, sequenced in a study of metastatic and nonmetastatic thyroid tumors. TCRdb reassembled clones from the PCR reads with MiXCR. In the table there are 30,000 to 35,000 clones, roughly 15% of which are singletons. Sequencing was carried out using blood. The receptors shown here come from a female donor with papillary thyroid cancer or a benign thyroid nodule (not recorded which). Some clones in this sample may be carry-over from other donors' samples. CDR3s leave out the opening cysteine and the closing phenylalanine or tryptophan.

TRBJ2-7,TRBV30,AWNLGTPFYEQY
TRBJ2-5,TRBV19,ATTGQGAQETQY
TRBJ2-1,TRBV5-4,ASSLRQGGTSGTFHEQF
TRBJ2-5,TRBV20-1,SARDVWYQETQY
TRBJ2-1,TRBV7-2,ASSTRAGSSYNEQF
TRBJ2-7,TRBV18,ASSPSGDEQY
TRBJ1-6,TRBV4-1,ASSQRYDSPLH
TRBJ2-7,TRBV7-9,ASSLGLSNEQY
TRBJ2-3,TRBV11-3,ASSDRCTDTQY
TRBJ2-3,TRBV20-1,SAVRDSITDTQY
TRBJ2-1,TRBV7-9,ASSLLANEQF
TRBJ2-5,TRBV5-1,ASSLSVRETQY
TRBJ2-7,TRBV30,AWGRDRGSEQY
TRBJ2-3,TRBV7-9,ASSLSGRSTDTQY